This passage covers 28 T cell receptor beta chains from one sample sequenced in a study of blood T cells in healthy people across ages. Combining a sample-barcoded 5' primer with a J-beta primer mix, a second PCR ran for about 7 to 11 cycles. MiXCR, applied by TCRdb to the 5' RACE reads, yields one record per CDR3 protein. The sample lists about 1.5 million distinct CDR3 sequences, under 55% occurring once. The sample was blood. Every receptor here comes from a woman between 18 and 29 years old in good health.

The chain links TRBV11-2 to TRBJ2-1, with 7 bases matching TRBD2. Losses at the gene ends were 6 bases for V and 9 bases for J; bases not matched to a gene: 11. The V gene's germline CDR1 is SGHAT and CDR2 FQNNGV. This CDR3 comprises 14 residues. The CDR3 nucleotides are TGTGCCAGCAGACTACGGGGGGAGGTCGGTGAGCAGTTCTTC. Its translation: CASRLRGEVGEQFF.

CDR3 in DNA: TGTGCCAGCAGTCCCGGGATCCTTGGTGGCTACACCTTC. Its translation is CASSPGILGGYTF. The chain has TRBV27 and TRBJ1-2; D remains unclear. CDR1 and CDR2 (germline): MNHEY, SMNVEV (reference sequence). This CDR3 comprises 13 residues. V lost 5 bases and J lost 7, with 14 bases in between.

This clonotype was picked up a small number of times. The V call is TRBV5-5, the J call TRBJ2-1, with 12 bases aligning to TRBD2. Germline CDR1 reads SGHKS; CDR2 reads YYEKEE (reference sequence). The J segment lost 8 bases and the V segment lost 4 bases, leaving 7 bases of the junction unmatched. The CDR3 has 15 residues. In DNA, the CDR3 is TGTGCCAGCAGCCTGACTAGCGGGAGCCGCGATGAGCAGTTCTTC. Amino acids: CASSLTSGSRDEQFF.

This clonotype appeared a few times. The rearrangement joins TRBV18 to TRBJ1-5; D gene uncertain. The CDR3 spans 13 residues. With 3 bases removed from V and 9 bases from J, the gap between germline ends came to 12 bases. CDR1 is KGHSH, CDR2 LQKENI, per germline. The CDR3 DNA reads as TGTGCCAGCTCACCGAGGGAGTTGGGGCCCCAGCATTTT. Encoded protein: CASSPRELGPQHF. The complete variable domain, with remaining parts taken from reference TRBV18 and TRBJ1-5, reads NAGVMQNPRHLVRRRGQEARLRCSPMKGHSHVYWYRQLPEEGLKFMVYLQKENIIDESGMPKERFSAEFPKEGPSILRIQQVVRGDSAAYFCASSPRELGPQHFGDGTRLSIL.

The table lists this clonotype with a few counts. The chain is built from TRBV28 and TRBJ2-7; TRBD1 might be the D (6 bases). V was trimmed by 5 bases and J by 4 bases, leaving 15 bases between them. The CDR3 loop spans 14 amino acids. CDR1 and CDR2 (germline): MDHEN, SYDVKM. In DNA, the CDR3 is TGTGCCAGCAGTATACTCGACAGGAAATACGAGCAGTACTTC. Translating gives CASSILDRKYEQYF.

The chain is built from TRBV19 and TRBJ2-1, with 9 bases that match TRBD2. Germline assignment: CDR1 LNHDA and CDR2 SQIVND (reference sequence). J lost 4 bases, V lost 5 bases, and 6 bases had no gene match. The CDR3 is 15 residues long. The CDR3 DNA follows: TGTGCCAGTAGTGATCTAGCGGGGACTTACAATGAGCAGTTCTTC. Translating it yields CASSDLAGTYNEQFF.

This clonotype came up many times. This chain joins TRBV5-1 and TRBJ2-7, with D unclear. Trimming shortened V by 0 bases and J by 2 bases, and 9 bases separated the two germline ends. From germline, CDR1 is SGHRS and CDR2 YFSETQ. The CDR3 runs to 14 residues. CDR3 residues: CASSLDVNTYEQYF. The CDR3 DNA reads as TGCGCCAGCAGCTTGGACGTCAACACCTACGAGCAGTACTTC.

This clonotype was seen just once. The chain carries TRBV10-3 and TRBJ2-2; no clear D gene. The CDR3 has 15 amino acids. Looked up from germline, CDR1 is ENHRY and CDR2 is SYGVKD. V lost 6 bases and J 1 base, leaving 12 bases between the germline ends. This CDR3 is CAISKATGNTGELFF. The DNA for the CDR3 is TGTGCCATCAGCAAGGCGACGGGGAACACCGGGGAGCTGTTTTTT.

The rearrangement links TRBV29-1 to TRBJ2-1, with TRBD1 as a possible D gene (5 bases). This CDR3 is 12 amino acids long. Germline V gives CDR1 SQVTM, CDR2 ANQGSEA. Trimming pared 4 bases from V and 4 bases from J, leaving 8 bases between. The CDR3: CSVVRVYNEQFF. CDR3 in DNA: TGCAGCGTTGTCAGGGTTTACAATGAGCAGTTCTTC.

The rearrangement joins TRBV29-1 to TRBJ2-2; D unclear. V was cut by 2 bases and J by 8 bases, with 12 bases left in between. The CDR3 covers 13 residues. The V gene's germline CDR1 is SQVTM and CDR2 ANQGSEA. CDR3: CSVENRLLGELFF. The CDR3, as DNA: TGCAGCGTTGAAAACAGACTTTTGGGGGAGCTGTTTTTT.

The CDR3 nucleotides read TGCAGTGCTGGAGGGGGGGACAGGGGTGAGACCCAGTACTTC. Amino acid sequence: CSAGGGDRGETQYF. V and J are TRBV20-1 and TRBJ2-7, with 10 positions matching TRBD1. The J call is uncertain, as TRBJ2-5 better fits the DNA end. This CDR3 is 14 amino acids long. The germline V gene encodes CDR1 DFQATT and CDR2 SNEGSKA (reference sequence).

This clonotype occurred a few times. The chain joins TRBV6-2 or TRBV6-3 to TRBJ1-5, with D unclear. The germline V gene encodes CDR1 MNHEY and CDR2 SVGEGT. The CDR3 runs 12 residues. Trimming took off 8 bases at V and 7 bases at J, with 12 bases between the two ends. As DNA, the CDR3 is TGTGCCAGCGGGGAAGCCGAGCAGCCCCAGCATTTT. Translated, it gives CASGEAEQPQHF.

V gene TRBV9 combines with J gene TRBJ1-2; D unresolved. V was cut by 1 base and J by 5 bases, with 12 bases left in between. In germline, CDR1 is SGDLS, CDR2 YYNGEE. The CDR3 is 14 residues long. CDR3 bases: TGTGCCAGCAGCGTATTGGCGGATTCTTATGGCTACACCTTC. Translating it yields CASSVLADSYGYTF.

This clonotype has ten or more counts. The chain links TRBV29-1 to TRBJ2-1, with D possibly matching TRBD2 (5 bases). There are 13 residues in the CDR3. Deletions cut 4 bases from V and 3 bases from J, with 10 bases between. The V gene's germline CDR1 is SQVTM and CDR2 ANQGSEA. The DNA of the CDR3 is TGCAGCGTTGGGGTCCGGGACTACAATGAGCAGTTCTTC. Translating gives CSVGVRDYNEQFF.

V and J are TRBV29-1 and TRBJ2-2; D might be TRBD1 (5 bases). The CDR3 sequence is 13 residues long. V was cut by 4 bases and J by 4 bases, with 10 bases left in between. Germline V gene lookup returns CDR1 SQVTM and CDR2 ANQGSEA. Here the CDR3 DNA reads TGCAGCGTTGTTGCAGGGCGCACCGGGGAGCTGTTTTTT. Protein: CSVVAGRTGELFF.

V gene TRBV5-1 combines with J gene TRBJ2-3, with 7 bases that match TRBD2. This CDR3 has 16 residues. CDR1 is SGHRS, CDR2 YFSETQ, per germline. Trimming cost V 6 bases and J 5 bases; bases outside gene matches: 15. The CDR3 protein is CASNQRVGGTLDTQYF. CDR3 coding DNA: TGCGCCAGCAATCAGAGGGTCGGGGGGACTTTAGATACGCAGTATTTT.

V gene TRBV7-6 combines with J gene TRBJ1-1; no definite D call. Germline lookup yields CDR1 SGHVS and CDR2 FNYEAQ. Trimming cost V 5 bases and J 2 bases, with 12 bases left between them. CDR3 size: 14 residues. The CDR3 loop is CASSRVGVNTEAFF. CDR3 nucleotide sequence: TGTGCCAGCAGCCGAGTCGGGGTCAACACTGAAGCTTTCTTT.

On this clonotype itself: A single base separates this from a much larger clone, so it may be a read error. The gene calls are TRBV12-3 or TRBV12-4 and TRBJ1-2; the D gene is possibly TRBD1 (5 bases). The CDR3 totals 14 residues. The DNA for the CDR3 is TGTGCCAGCAGTTTAGGAGGGGTTAACTATAGCTACACCTTC. Translating it yields CASSLGGVNYSYTF.

This clonotype appeared a few times. V is TRBV7-9 and J is TRBJ2-5, with 7 nucleotides matching TRBD1. CDR3 length equals 15 residues. Germline V CDR1 and CDR2: SEHNR, FQNEAQ (reference sequence). V lost 6 bases and J lost 0; bases outside the gene matches: 7. As DNA, the CDR3 is TGTGCCAGCAGAGAGGGACAGAGGTACCAAGAGACCCAGTACTTC. Translating gives CASREGQRYQETQYF. The whole variable domain, filled in from reference TRBV7-9 and TRBJ2-5, reads DTGVSQNPRHKITKRGQNVTFRCDPISEHNRLYWYRQTLGQGPEFLTYFQNEAQLEKSRLLSDRFSAERPKGSFSTLEIQRTEQGDSAMYLCASREGQRYQETQYFGPGTRLLVL.

V gene TRBV9 combines with J gene TRBJ1-2; D remains ambiguous. V was clipped by 1 base and J by 2 bases, with 9 bases between them. The CDR3 has 14 amino acids. Germline lookup yields CDR1 SGDLS and CDR2 YYNGEE. The CDR3 reads CASSVQASNYGYTF. The DNA for the CDR3 is TGTGCCAGCAGCGTACAGGCGAGCAACTATGGCTACACCTTC.

The V call is TRBV12-5, the J call TRBJ1-2, with D maybe TRBD1 (5 bases). The germline V gene has CDR1 LGHNT and CDR2 FRNRAP. V was cut by 4 bases and J by 4 bases, with 13 bases left in between. The CDR3 length is 14 residues. The CDR3 sequence is CASGSPGQSYGYTF. For the CDR3, the DNA is TGTGCTAGTGGTTCCCCGGGGCAGAGCTATGGCTACACCTTC.

The chain is built from TRBV10-3 and TRBJ2-7; TRBD1 is a possible D gene (6 bases). Trimming took 2 bases from V and 9 from J, leaving 11 bases between them. Germline-derived CDR1 and CDR2 are ENHRY and SYGVKD. The CDR3 has 12 amino acids. This chain's CDR3 is CAISEADRGQYF. DNA of the CDR3: TGTGCCATCAGTGAGGCGGACAGAGGGCAGTACTTC.

At least ten counts were recorded for this clonotype. V and J are TRBV5-1 and TRBJ2-7; 8 bases line up with TRBD1. CDR3 length: 13 residues. Germline CDR1 and CDR2: SGHRS and YFSETQ. V shed 3 bases, J shed 5 bases, and the junction held 4 bases outside the gene matches. In DNA, the CDR3 is TGCGCCAGCAGCTGGACAGGGTTCCACGAGCAGTACTTC. Amino acids: CASSWTGFHEQYF.

There are many counts of this clonotype. V and J are TRBV7-9 and TRBJ2-1; no clear D gene. The CDR3 is made up of 12 amino acids. In germline, CDR1 is SEHNR, CDR2 FQNEAQ (reference sequence). With 5 bases removed from V and 3 bases from J, the gap between germline ends came to 5 bases. The CDR3 DNA reads as TGTGCCAGCAGCAACATCTACAATGAGCAGTTCTTC. Its translation is CASSNIYNEQFF.

The gene calls are TRBV5-6 and TRBJ1-3; a possible D gene is TRBD1 (5 bases). V lost 6 bases to trimming and J lost 0 bases, with 16 bases between them. The CDR3 sequence is 16 residues long. Germline CDR1 and CDR2: SGHDT and YYEEEE. CDR3 nucleotide sequence: TGTGCCAGCAACTCCCTGGGACGTGACTCTGGAAACACCATATATTTT. It is translated as CASNSLGRDSGNTIYF.

The genes are TRBV20-1 and TRBJ1-5, with a weak D call TRBD1 (6 bases). Germline assignment: CDR1 DFQATT and CDR2 SNEGSKA (reference sequence). Trimming left V 5 bases short and J 2 bases short, with 13 bases between. The CDR3 consists of 14 residues. CDR3 sequence (DNA): TGCAGTGCTGGTCAGGGGTTTGGCAATCAGCCCCAGCATTTT. Its translation is CSAGQGFGNQPQHF.

The J gene is TRBJ2-7, the V gene TRBV7-2; D not resolved. The V gene lost 5 bases and the J gene lost 6 bases, with 11 bases spanning the gap. From germline, CDR1 is SGHTA and CDR2 FQGNSA. The CDR3 has 12 amino acids. CDR3 amino acids: CASSATTCEQYF. The CDR3 DNA reads as TGTGCCAGCAGCGCTACCACCTGCGAGCAGTACTTC.

On this clonotype itself: This may stem from a read error, because a much larger clone lies one nucleotide away. V gene TRBV20-1 combines with J gene TRBJ2-7; a weak D match, TRBD2 (5 bases). Germline values: CDR1 DFQATT, CDR2 SNEGSKA (reference sequence). This CDR3 spans 15 amino acids. With 3 bases removed from V and 7 bases from J, the gap between germline ends came to 22 bases. The CDR3 sequence: CSARNYERKHNEQYF. In DNA form, the CDR3 reads TGCAGTGCTAGGAATTACGAGCGGAAACACAATGAGCAGTACTTC.